This T cell receptor beta chain stems from a study of low-dose radiotherapy and immunotherapy resistance in tumors. The junction had 11 bases not matched to a gene; V was cut back by 1 base and J by 1 base. Looked up from germline, CDR1 is MGHRA and CDR2 is YSYEKL. The CDR3 consists of 18 residues. Time point noted: after trial treatment. Documented treatment: LDRT plus nivolumab, ipilimumab, low-dose cyclophosphamide and aspirin (RACIN trial). This clonotype occurred many times. Primers targeting TRAV and TRBV primed first-strand cDNA, covering alpha and beta chains. With a constant-region primer and a V-primer adapter, TCRs were subjected to 15 to 25 PCR cycles of amplification. TCRdb processed the reads anew with MiXCR; each CDR3 protein has one entry. Of under 110,000 distinct CDR3 sequences listed, more than 20% are singletons.

The genes are TRBV4-1 and TRBJ2-3; 7 nucleotides align to TRBD2. This specimen was PBMCs, taken after low-dose radiotherapy plus immunotherapy. The TCR was taken from a male donor with prostate cancer. The CDR3, as DNA: TGCGCCAGCAGCCAAGTCTTACCTAGCGGTGACGGCACAGATACGCAGTATTTT. Translation: CASSQVLPSGDGTDTQYF.